Sequencing of this T cell receptor beta chain was carried out in a study of identical twins. TCRdb recomputed calls from the 5' RACE reads with MiXCR, one row per CDR3 protein. The repertoire consists of 640,000 or so distinct CDR3 sequences, with around 6.1% occurring once and the leading ten covering 1.5% to 2%. V was clipped by 6 bases and J by 5 bases, with 16 bases between them. This CDR3 is 13 amino acids long. In germline, CDR1 is SQVTM, CDR2 ANQGSEA. This clonotype has ten or more counts. The chain is built from TRBV29-1 and TRBJ2-5; TRBD1 might be the D (5 bases). The specimen sequenced was naive T cells sorted from blood. The source is a man younger than 30 in good health. CDR3 DNA sequence: TGCAGCGTCCAAGACAGTTTTAGGGAGACCCAGTACTTC. Its protein is CSVQDSFRETQYF.